A single sample is the source of the 30 T cell receptor beta chains below, sequenced in a study of control samples from healthy donors and cancer patients. The table came from immunoSEQ multiplex PCR; TCRdb's copy has only in-frame clones and leaves some out. This sample has around 170,000 clones, with around 90% found just once. The sequencing sample was made of blood. Every receptor here comes from a woman in her thirties in good health.

The chain couples TRBV6-1 to TRBJ2-1; TRBD2 matches 10 bases. J was trimmed by 6 bases and V by 3 bases; bases with no gene match: 11. The CDR3 contains 17 residues. Germline V gene sequence: CDR1 MNHNS, CDR2 SASEGT. The CDR3 protein is CASSELGVAGGFNEQFF. Here the CDR3 DNA reads TGTGCCAGCAGTGAGTTGGGAGTAGCGGGAGGTTTCAATGAGCAGTTCTTC.

This clone was observed once. The gene calls are TRBV3-1 (or the pseudogene TRBV3-2) and TRBJ1-1, with 9 bases aligning to TRBD1. The V gene's germline CDR1 is LGHDT and CDR2 YNNKEL (reference sequence). This CDR3 is 16 amino acids long. J was trimmed by 1 base and V by 4 bases; bases with no gene match: 7. CDR3 sequence: CASSLTGGARNTEAFF. The CDR3 bases are TGTGCCAGCAGCCTTACAGGGGGCGCTCGGAACACTGAAGCTTTCTTT.

This sequence joins TRBV7-2 and TRBJ2-1, with 8 bases fitting TRBD1. V lost 1 base to trimming and J lost 6 bases; unmatched junction nucleotides: 5. CDR1 SGHTA and CDR2 FQGNSA come from the germline V gene. The CDR3 sequence is 15 residues long. In DNA form, the CDR3 reads TGTGCCAGCAGCTTAGGGGCTACAGGGGGCAATGAGCAGTTCTTC. It yields the protein CASSLGATGGNEQFF.

The chain uses TRBV7-9 and TRBJ2-1, with 8 bases fitting TRBD2. CDR1 SEHNR and CDR2 FQNEAQ come from the germline V gene (reference sequence). V lost 0 bases to trimming and J lost 6 bases; unmatched junction nucleotides: 4. This CDR3 comprises 15 residues. CDR3 sequence reads: CASSLAREAGNEQFF. The CDR3 DNA reads TGTGCCAGCAGCTTAGCGCGGGAGGCAGGCAATGAGCAGTTCTTC.

The V gene is TRBV27, the J gene TRBJ2-6, with D perhaps TRBD2 (5 bases). This CDR3 contains 16 residues. V lost 5 bases, J lost 0 bases, and 11 bases lay in between. Germline-derived CDR1 and CDR2 are MNHEY and SMNVEV (reference sequence). The CDR3, as DNA: TGTGCCAGCAGTCCCCGACGGGGCTCTGGGGCCAACGTCCTGACTTTC. Amino acid sequence: CASSPRRGSGANVLTF.

J is TRBJ2-3 and V is TRBV3-1 (or the pseudogene TRBV3-2); 7 nucleotides agree with TRBD2. This CDR3 contains 17 residues. Trimming cost V 4 bases and J 4 bases; bases outside gene matches: 14. Looked up from germline, CDR1 is LGHDT and CDR2 is YNNKEL (reference sequence). Written as DNA, the CDR3 is TGTGCCAGCAGCCCTGACTGGGCGGGAGAATCTGCAGATACGCAGTATTTT. Its translation: CASSPDWAGESADTQYF.

V gene TRBV2 combines with J gene TRBJ1-4; D is ambiguous. The germline CDR1 and CDR2 sequences are SNHLY and FYNNEI. Trimming pared 8 bases from V and 0 bases from J, leaving 10 bases between. The CDR3 is 14 amino acids. The CDR3 loop is CASEGRATNEKLFF. In DNA form, the CDR3 reads TGTGCCAGCGAGGGTAGGGCAACTAATGAAAAACTGTTTTTT.

The V and J genes are TRBV5-1 and TRBJ1-6; 7 bases line up with TRBD1. CDR3 length: 16 amino acids. Per germline, CDR1 SGHRS and CDR2 YFSETQ. V trimming: 4 bases; J trimming: 7 bases; junction bases outside the gene matches: 11. For the CDR3, the DNA is TGCGCCAGCAGCCTGAGACAGGGAACCCTAAATTCACCCCTCCACTTT. Residues: CASSLRQGTLNSPLHF.

V is TRBV11-1 and J is TRBJ2-2; D is undetermined. The CDR3 consists of 14 residues. The V end lost 5 bases, the J end lost 0 bases, and 7 bases lay between the germline ends. Germline assignment: CDR1 SGHAT and CDR2 FQDESV (reference sequence). In nucleotides, the CDR3 is TGTGCCAGCAGCCCCCTATCGAACACCGGGGAGCTGTTTTTT. It specifies CASSPLSNTGELFF.

The V call is TRBV28, the J call TRBJ1-2; D might be TRBD1 (5 bases). Germline V gives CDR1 MDHEN, CDR2 SYDVKM. V was clipped by 3 bases and J by 8 bases, with 10 bases between them. This CDR3 spans 12 amino acids. The CDR3 DNA follows: TGTGCCAGCAGTTTTTGGGGCGGGGGCTACACCTTC. Its translation: CASSFWGGGYTF.

This chain links TRBV19 with TRBJ1-2; D is possibly TRBD1 (6 bases). V was pared by 5 bases and J by 4 bases, with 17 bases between. Per germline, CDR1 LNHDA and CDR2 SQIVND (reference sequence). The length of the CDR3 is 15 residues. CDR3 in amino acids: CASSANRVRTYGYTF. Written as DNA, the CDR3 is TGTGCCAGTAGTGCAAACAGGGTTAGAACCTATGGCTACACCTTC.

V is TRBV19 and J is TRBJ1-2; D unclear. CDR3 size: 13 residues. Germline V lookup: CDR1 LNHDA, CDR2 SQIVND (reference sequence). V lost 2 bases, J lost 8 bases, and 12 bases lay in between. CDR3 nucleotides: TGTGCCAGTAGTATAATGCAATGGAACGGCTACACCTTC. Translation: CASSIMQWNGYTF.

The chain employs TRBV5-1 and TRBJ2-1, with 7 bases aligning to TRBD2. J gave up 6 bases and V 4 bases, and 16 bases lay outside the gene matches. Germline V lookup: CDR1 SGHRS, CDR2 YFSETQ. CDR3 size: 17 residues. This CDR3 reads CASSPLGTTGGTNEQFF. CDR3 coding DNA: TGCGCCAGCAGCCCCCTCGGAACCACGGGAGGAACCAATGAGCAGTTCTTC.

On this clone: The identical CDR3 is also encoded by other nucleotide sequences in the sample. The chain uses TRBV7-2 and TRBJ1-2; D remains unclear. Germline V CDR1 and CDR2: SGHTA, FQGNSA. The ends were cut back, 4 bases at V and 8 bases at J, with 14 bases in the middle. The CDR3 spans 13 residues. The CDR3 bases are TGTGCCAGCAGCTCCTACACGATGCGGGGCTACACCTTC. As protein: CASSSYTMRGYTF. The entire variable domain, with the rest obtained from reference TRBV7-2 and TRBJ1-2, is as follows: GAGVSQSPSNKVTEKGKDVELRCDPISGHTALYWYRQSLGQGLEFLIYFQGNSAPDKSGLPSDRFSAERTGGSVSTLTIQRTQQEDSAVYLCASSSYTMRGYTFGSGTRLTVV.

This rearrangement joins TRBV5-8 to TRBJ2-1, with 16 bases lining up with TRBD2. The germline V gene encodes CDR1 SGHTS and CDR2 YDEGEE. The CDR3 covers 16 residues. The V segment lost 2 bases and the J segment 7 bases; nucleotides outside the gene matches: 3. CDR3 loop: CASSFGTSGRANEQFF. The CDR3 bases are TGTGCCAGCAGCTTCGGGACTAGCGGGAGGGCGAATGAGCAGTTCTTC.

Worth noting for this clone: The same CDR3 is also encoded by other DNA sequences in this sample. This rearrangement joins TRBV24-1 to TRBJ1-5; D is undetermined. V gave up 4 bases and J gave up 6 bases, with 12 bases separating them. Germline CDR1 is KGHDR and CDR2 is SFDVKD. This CDR3 contains 14 residues. The CDR3 nucleotides are TGTGCCACCAGTGACGGACGCGGACTTCAGCCCCAGCATTTT. It is translated as CATSDGRGLQPQHF.

The V call is TRBV28, the J call TRBJ2-7; TRBD2 matches 10 bases. V gave up 7 bases and J gave up 7 bases; unmatched junction bases: 10. The CDR3 is 14 residues long. Germline assignment: CDR1 MDHEN and CDR2 SYDVKM. The CDR3 DNA sequence: TGTGCCAGCATCTCCGGGACTAGCGTTGGTGAGCAGTACTTC. Its translation: CASISGTSVGEQYF.

CDR3 coding DNA: TGTGCCAGAAAACTAGCGAGAACTAGCACAGATACGCAGTATTTT. It codes for CARKLARTSTDTQYF. The chain is built from TRBV6-4 and TRBJ2-3; the match to TRBD2 covers 7 bases. Trimming cost V 9 bases and J 0 bases; bases outside gene matches: 9. CDR1 and CDR2 (germline): MRHNA, SNTAGT. This CDR3 has 15 residues.

The gene calls are TRBV11-2 and TRBJ1-1; D is unclear. Germline CDR1 reads SGHAT; CDR2 reads FQNNGV. Trimming stripped 5 bases from V and 4 bases from J, with 14 bases between. CDR3 length equals 14 residues. CDR3 region: CASSRREGVTEAFF. The CDR3 coding sequence is TGTGCCAGCAGCCGCCGCGAGGGTGTCACTGAAGCTTTCTTT.

The CDR3 reads CASTGVNTEAFF. The CDR3 region has the DNA TGTGCCAGCACTGGAGTAAACACTGAAGCTTTCTTT. This chain links TRBV25-1 with TRBJ1-1; D is unresolved. Germline V gene sequence: CDR1 MGHDK, CDR2 SYGVNS. This CDR3 region has 12 residues. Trimming pared 7 bases from V and 2 bases from J, leaving 8 bases between.

This rearrangement joins TRBV6-2 or TRBV6-3 to TRBJ2-3; the D gene is possibly TRBD2 (5 bases). Germline lookup yields CDR1 MNHEY and CDR2 SVGEGT. The CDR3 covers 18 residues. Between the trimmed V and J ends, which lost 3 bases and 8 bases, there was a span of 27 bases. Here the CDR3 reads CASSYEAALMRVGGTQYF. CDR3 DNA: TGTGCCAGCAGTTATGAGGCGGCGCTGATGAGGGTTGGCGGTACGCAGTATTTT.

This sequence joins TRBV6-5 and TRBJ2-7; a possible D gene is TRBD1 (6 bases). The V gene's germline CDR1 is MNHEY and CDR2 SVGAGI. The CDR3 covers 13 residues. V was clipped by 8 bases and J by 3 bases, with 14 bases between them. CDR3 sequence (DNA): TGTGCCAGCGGGACCAGGGGATTCTACGAGCAGTACTTC. This translates into CASGTRGFYEQYF.

V usage is TRBV10-3 and J usage is TRBJ1-4; 9 nucleotides agree with TRBD1. The CDR3 contains 15 residues. Germline lookup yields CDR1 ENHRY and CDR2 SYGVKD. The J segment lost 6 bases and the V segment lost 6 bases, leaving 8 bases of the junction unmatched. CDR3 loop: CAISKGQGGDEKLFF. CDR3 in DNA: TGTGCCATCAGCAAGGGACAGGGAGGGGATGAAAAACTGTTTTTT.

The chain uses TRBV18 and TRBJ1-2; 7 positions match TRBD1. V trimming: 2 bases; J trimming: 5 bases; junction bases outside the gene matches: 8. The CDR3 totals 15 residues. Germline CDR1 reads KGHSH; CDR2 reads LQKENI. CDR3 DNA sequence: TGTGCCAGCTCACCATCCGGACAGGCCTCTTATGGCTACACCTTC. It encodes CASSPSGQASYGYTF.

This clone was seen just once. V gene TRBV3-1 (or the pseudogene TRBV3-2) combines with J gene TRBJ1-3; 7 bases are a match to TRBD1. The CDR3 runs to 18 residues. The junction had 13 bases not matched to a gene; V was cut back by 4 bases and J by 1 base. Germline values: CDR1 LGHDT, CDR2 YNNKEL (reference sequence). CDR3 DNA sequence: TGTGCCAGCAGCCTTACTACCTGGGACAGAGAATCTGGAAACACCATATATTTT. It encodes CASSLTTWDRESGNTIYF.

The chain carries TRBV21-1 and TRBJ1-1. TRBV21-1 is marked as a pseudogene. This CDR3 comprises 17 residues. This chain's CDR3 is CASSKEDEEGESTEAFF. The CDR3 nucleotides read TGTGCCAGCAGCAAAGAAGATGAGGAGGGAGAGTCGACTGAAGCTTTCTTT.

This clone was seen once. The chain joins TRBV19 to TRBJ2-7; D is ambiguous. The germline CDR1 and CDR2 sequences are LNHDA and SQIVND (reference sequence). V gave up 3 bases and J gave up 5 bases, with 11 bases separating them. This CDR3 comprises 13 residues. This CDR3 is CASSILPDHEQYF. In DNA form, the CDR3 reads TGTGCCAGTAGTATTCTGCCAGACCACGAGCAGTACTTC.

The CDR3 loop is CASSLAPGEVYEQYF. CDR3 sequence (DNA): TGCGCCAGCAGCTTGGCCCCAGGGGAGGTTTACGAGCAGTACTTC. This chain joins TRBV5-1 and TRBJ2-7, with D possibly being TRBD1 or TRBD2 (6 bases each). CDR1 is SGHRS and CDR2 is YFSETQ in the germline V gene. V lost 0 bases and J lost 4, with 14 bases in between. The CDR3 has 15 amino acids.

The chain joins TRBV12-5 to TRBJ2-7; tentative D call: TRBD1 (6 bases). Trimming cost V 2 bases and J 1 base, with 12 bases left between them. Germline lookup yields CDR1 LGHNT and CDR2 FRNRAP. The CDR3 consists of 15 residues. CDR3: CASGLSQTGSYEQYF. In DNA form, the CDR3 reads TGTGCTAGTGGTTTGTCCCAGACAGGTTCCTACGAGCAGTACTTC.

This clone came up once. This chain uses TRBV2 with TRBJ2-4; D gene uncertain. Trimming left V 8 bases short and J 0 bases short, with 8 bases between. CDR3 length: 13 residues. Looked up from germline, CDR1 is SNHLY and CDR2 is FYNNEI. The CDR3 sequence: CASGPLAKNIQYF. CDR3 DNA: TGTGCCAGCGGCCCACTAGCCAAAAACATTCAGTACTTC.